This TCR beta chain is from a study of cytomegalovirus exposure and HLA in healthy donors. The germline V and J ends were trimmed by 3 bases and 6 bases, with 16 bases remaining between them. The CDR3 has 15 residues. CDR1 is LNHDA, CDR2 SQIVND, per germline (reference sequence). Healthy bone marrow donors made up the donors. General study results and limits: Investigators reported 150 to 200 TCR beta chains as tied to cytomegalovirus. Rare TCR sequences predominated, though certain public TCRs were found in many donors.

The PCR was carried out with 60 Vbeta primers and 13 Jbeta primers. Assay: immunoSEQ multiplex PCR; the TCRdb copy retains only in-frame clones and omits some. Of roughly 160,000 clones in the sample, approximately 81% were seen once. To note about this clone: Its matching antigen is unknown.

The chain is built from TRBV19 and TRBJ2-3, with D tentatively TRBD1 (5 bases). This sequence originates from a woman aged 30 to 39 in good health and CMV-seropositive. The sample was PBMCs. DNA for the CDR3: TGTGCCAGTAGTATTTGGGGCGCCCAAGGGGATACGCAGTATTTT. Amino acid sequence: CASSIWGAQGDTQYF.